The entry below gives a single T cell receptor beta chain sequence along with its context. Its antigen is unidentified. This sample was taken from a study of cytomegalovirus exposure and HLA in healthy donors. Whole-study findings and limits: Several of the most significant clusters appeared, in a later analysis, to be linked to common viral pathogens.

With 60 Vbeta and 13 Jbeta primers, the PCR was carried out. Repertoires were generated with immunoSEQ multiplex PCR, while TCRdb's copy carries only in-frame clones and drops some. The repertoire has more than 100,000 clones, 65% to 85% of them found once; the top ten carry 0.2% to 0.25%. Germline loops: CDR1 SGHTA, CDR2 FQGTGA. J lost 10 bases, V lost 4 bases, and 1 base had no gene match. The CDR3 runs 14 residues. Sequencing used PBMCs. The TCR comes from a man aged 45-65 years in good health and CMV-seronegative. The chain employs TRBV7-3 and TRBJ2-1; 16 nucleotides line up with TRBD2. The CDR3 loop is CASSSGLAGGEQFF. In nucleotides, the CDR3 is TGTGCCAGCAGCTCGGGACTAGCGGGAGGGGAGCAGTTCTTC.